The entry below describes one TCR beta chain. CDR1 is SGHDT and CDR2 is YYEEEE in the germline V gene. The CDR3 runs 14 residues. The V and J ends lost 4 bases and 3 bases, in that order; junction bases with no gene match: 5. Using MiXCR, TCRdb re-called clones from the PCR reads. This table has roughly 30,000 clones, under 14% appearing once. This entry belongs to a study of metastatic and nonmetastatic thyroid tumors. Before thyroid surgery, none of the patients had received any treatment. The sequence came from a female donor with papillary thyroid cancer or a benign thyroid nodule (not recorded which). Some clones in this sample may be carry-over from other donors' samples. The gene calls are TRBV5-6 and TRBJ1-1; 8 bases line up with TRBD1. The sample was blood. CDR3 region: CASSTGQGDTEAFF. In nucleotides, the CDR3 is TGTGCCAGCAGCACCGGACAGGGAGACACTGAAGCTTTCTTT.